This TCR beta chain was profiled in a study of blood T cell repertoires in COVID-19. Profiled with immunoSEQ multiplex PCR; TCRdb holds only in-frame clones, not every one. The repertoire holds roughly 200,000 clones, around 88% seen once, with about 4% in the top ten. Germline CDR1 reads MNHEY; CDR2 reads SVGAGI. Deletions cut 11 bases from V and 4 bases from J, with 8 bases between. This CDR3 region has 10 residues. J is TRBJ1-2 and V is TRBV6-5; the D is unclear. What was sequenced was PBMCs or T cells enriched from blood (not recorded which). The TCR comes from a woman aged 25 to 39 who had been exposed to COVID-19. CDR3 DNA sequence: TGTGCCGCCTACAGCTATGGCTACACCTTC. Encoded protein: CAAYSYGYTF.